These T cell receptor beta chains were read from a single sample in a study of post-analysis software for immune sequencing data. TCRdb called the PCR reads again in MiXCR, with one record for every CDR3 protein. The sample holds over 300,000 distinct CDR3 sequences, roughly 30% seen once. Sequences were obtained from blood. These TCRs come from a girl aged 5 to 17 with multiple sclerosis. CDR3s include the opening cysteine and the closing phenylalanine or tryptophan. The D gene is left open where the match is weak. Clone size is shown for a subset of rows, as once, few, many or a class of expanded clone.

abundance	d_gene	j_gene	v_gene	CDR3aa	CDR3nt
NA	NA	TRBJ1-2	TRBV2	CASSQTGNYGYTF	TGTGCCAGCAGTCAGACGGGGAACTATGGCTACACCTTC
NA	NA	TRBJ1-2	TRBV11-2	CASSLEGSNREGGYTF	TGTGCCAGCAGCTTAGAAGGGTCCAACAGGGAAGGCGGCTACACCTTC
NA	TRBD1	TRBJ2-3	TRBV20-1	CSARDLGQGTDTQYF	TGCAGTGCTAGAGATTTGGGACAGGGCACAGATACGCAGTATTTT
few	TRBD2	TRBJ2-1	TRBV12-3/TRBV12-4	CASSYLAGGYNEQFF	TGTGCCAGCAGCTATCTAGCGGGGGGGTACAATGAGCAGTTCTTC
few	TRBD1	TRBJ2-5	TRBV29-1	CSVEQGAWETQYF	TGCAGCGTTGAACAGGGGGCGTGGGAGACCCAGTACTTC
NA	NA	TRBJ1-2	TRBV5-1	CASSADGLPEYGYTF	TGCGCCAGCAGCGCGGACGGATTGCCGGAGTATGGCTACACCTTC
NA	NA	TRBJ1-1	TRBV7-8	CASIPYMNTEAFF	TGTGCCAGCATCCCCTACATGAACACTGAAGCTTTCTTT
NA	NA	TRBJ1-2	TRBV3-1	CASSQAPADYGYTF	TGTGCCAGCAGCCAAGCACCTGCCGACTATGGCTACACCTTC
NA	NA	TRBJ2-3	TRBV4-3	CASRKTGTSPPDTQYF	TGCGCCAGCAGAAAAACGGGGACCTCTCCCCCAGATACGCAGTATTTT
NA	NA	TRBJ2-3	TRBV12-3/TRBV12-4	CASSLLGTDTEYF	TGTGCCAGCAGTTTATTAGGCACAGATACGGAGTATTTC
NA	NA	TRBJ2-2	TRBV6-5	CASTSVGGNTGELFF	TGTGCCAGCACCTCTGTCGGGGGGAACACCGGGGAGCTGTTTTTT
NA	NA	TRBJ2-3	TRBV6-4	CASSAEVGSDTQYF	TGTGCCAGCAGTGCTGAGGTTGGGAGTGATACGCAGTATTTT
NA	NA	TRBJ1-5	TRBV12-3/TRBV12-4	CASSPGQVPFSNQPQHF	TGTGCCAGCAGTCCCGGGCAGGTTCCATTTAGCAATCAGCCCCAGCATTTT
NA	NA	TRBJ2-5	TRBV7-2	CASSLKGGDWQETQYF	TGTGCCAGCAGCTTAAAAGGGGGGGACTGGCAAGAGACCCAGTACTTC
few	NA	TRBJ1-4	TRBV6-2/TRBV6-3	CASSFSATNEKLFF	TGTGCCAGCAGTTTCAGCGCAACTAATGAAAAACTGTTTTTT
NA	NA	TRBJ2-7	TRBV27	CASSLGALYEQYF	TGTGCCAGCAGTCTCGGGGCTCTCTACGAGCAGTACTTC
NA	NA	TRBJ2-3	TRBV12-3/TRBV12-4	CASGLLMGTSTDTQYF	TGTGCCAGCGGCCTTTTAATGGGGACGAGCACAGATACGCAGTATTTT
NA	TRBD1	TRBJ1-6	TRBV9	CASSQQGNNSPLHF	TGTGCCAGCAGCCAACAGGGGAATAATTCACCCCTCCACTTT
NA	TRBD2	TRBJ2-5	TRBV18	CASSPWRGQETQYF	TGTGCCAGCTCACCATGGCGGGGGCAAGAGACCCAGTACTTC
NA	NA	TRBJ2-3	TRBV5-1	CASSLVGRDTQYF	TGCGCCAGCAGCTTAGTCGGCAGGGATACGCAGTATTTT
NA	NA	TRBJ1-1	TRBV20-1	CSATDSLNTEAFF	TGCAGTGCGACCGACAGTTTGAACACTGAAGCTTTCTTT
NA	TRBD1	TRBJ1-5	TRBV6-2/TRBV6-3	CASSYGGTVSNQPQHF	TGTGCCAGCAGTTACGGTGGGACAGTTAGCAATCAGCCCCAGCATTTT
NA	TRBD1	TRBJ2-3	TRBV12-3/TRBV12-4	CASSVGTDGLGTDAQYF	TGTGCCAGCAGTGTCGGGACAGATGGCCTGGGCACAGATGCGCAGTATTTT
NA	NA	TRBJ2-1	TRBV24-1	CATSDSWGWYNEQFF	TGTGCCACCAGTGATTCGTGGGGGTGGTACAATGAGCAGTTCTTC
many	NA	TRBJ1-4	TRBV5-6	CASSLSTARNEKLFF	TGTGCCAGCAGCCTCTCGACAGCGCGGAATGAAAAACTGTTTTTT
NA	NA	TRBJ2-1	TRBV4-1	CASSQGTPSTPYNEQFF	TGCGCCAGCAGCCAAGGCACCCCTAGTACCCCCTACAATGAGCAGTTCTTC
NA	NA	TRBJ1-2	TRBV5-1	CASSDPDTIGYTF	TGCGCCAGCAGCGACCCGGACACGATCGGCTACACCTTC
NA	NA	TRBJ2-3	TRBV12-3/TRBV12-4	CASSVRAGNTQYF	TGTGCCAGCAGTGTCAGGGCTGGGAATACGCAGTATTTT
NA	TRBD1	TRBJ2-7	TRBV12-3/TRBV12-4	CASSFWGTGIVEQYF	TGTGCCAGCAGTTTTTGGGGGACAGGGATTGTCGAGCAGTACTTC
NA	TRBD1	TRBJ2-1	TRBV7-9	CAGSSTTYRGNEQFF	TGTGCCGGCAGCTCTACTACTTACAGGGGCAATGAGCAGTTCTTC
many	TRBD1	TRBJ1-2	TRBV4-2	CASSRKGQGATYGYTF	TGTGCCAGCAGCCGAAAAGGACAGGGGGCCACCTATGGCTACACCTTC
few	TRBD1	TRBJ1-6	TRBV7-6	CASSLVAGGESPLHF	TGTGCCAGCAGCTTAGTTGCAGGGGGTGAATCACCCCTCCACTTT
few	TRBD1	TRBJ2-1	TRBV5-1	CASSLGGTGRHEQFF	TGCGCCAGCAGCTTGGGAGGGACAGGGCGCCATGAGCAGTTCTTC
few	NA	TRBJ1-5	TRBV2	CASSRDTYQPQHF	TGTGCCAGCAGCCGGGACACCTATCAGCCCCAGCATTTT
few	NA	TRBJ2-4	TRBV4-2	CASSQVWKTLAKNIQYF	TGTGCCAGCAGCCAAGTCTGGAAAACTCTAGCCAAAAACATTCAGTACTTC
few	TRBD1	TRBJ1-2	TRBV19	CASSSRDRPSNYGYTF	TGTGCCAGTAGTTCCCGGGACAGACCAAGTAACTATGGCTACACCTTC
NA	NA	TRBJ1-5	TRBV2	CASSEGSYSNQPQHF	TGTGCCAGCAGTGAGGGCTCTTATAGCAATCAGCCCCAGCATTTT
NA	TRBD1	TRBJ2-7	TRBV28	CASSPLQQGAYEQYF	TGTGCCAGCAGCCCTTTGCAACAGGGGGCCTACGAGCAGTACTTC
NA	NA	TRBJ2-7	TRBV2	CASSGHRQDYYEQYF	TGTGCCAGCAGCGGACACCGACAGGACTATTACGAGCAGTACTTC
NA	NA	TRBJ2-5	TRBV25-1	CASRPESARGQETQYF	TGTGCCAGCAGACCCGAATCCGCTAGAGGGCAAGAGACCCAGTACTTC
once	TRBD1	TRBJ1-1	TRBV9	CASTLGGQGNTEAFF	TGTGCCAGCACCCTCGGAGGACAGGGAAACACTGAAGCTTTCTTT
NA	TRBD1	TRBJ2-7	TRBV29-1	CSASRDRGRAYEQYF	TGCAGCGCGTCCCGGGACAGGGGCCGAGCCTACGAGCAGTACTTC
many	NA	TRBJ2-7	TRBV20-1	CSARDFRGKGRGYEQYF	TGCAGTGCTAGAGATTTTCGGGGGAAGGGAAGAGGCTACGAGCAGTACTTC
NA	NA	TRBJ2-3	TRBV13	CASSGRLLGTTDTQYF	TGTGCCAGCAGCGGCCGACTATTGGGCACGACAGATACGCAGTATTTT
NA	NA	TRBJ1-1	TRBV7-2	CASSLGGYNTEAFF	TGTGCCAGCAGCTTGGGCGGATACAACACTGAAGCTTTCTTT
many	TRBD1	TRBJ2-7	TRBV12-3/TRBV12-4	CASSLRDRPYEQYF	TGTGCCAGCAGTTTGCGGGACAGGCCCTACGAGCAGTACTTC